This T cell receptor beta chain was profiled in a study of CD8 T cells in Susac syndrome. Controls were healthy donors (matched for age and sex). Negative isolation was used for CD8+ and CD4+ T cells and FACS enrichment for TEMRA cells. V was trimmed by 4 bases and J by 0 bases, leaving 12 bases between them. The germline gives CDR1 SNHLY, CDR2 FYNNEI. This CDR3 spans 15 amino acids. When the RNA was reverse transcribed, random hexamers were used with an input of 0.5 to 1 ug. The CDR3 of TCR beta was amplified by immunoSEQ multiplex PCR across 54 Vbeta and 13 Jbeta. TCRdb called the immunoSEQ multiplex PCR reads again in MiXCR, with one record for every CDR3 protein. The profile shows about 130,000 distinct CDR3 sequences, about 95% of them singletons.

The receptor comes from a human donor in good health. The chain carries TRBV2 and TRBJ1-1; D is undetermined. Sequenced input: CD4+ T cells from PBMCs. The CDR3 loop is CASSVARLMNTEAFF. CDR3 sequence (DNA): TGTGCCAGCAGTGTAGCCAGACTGATGAACACTGAAGCTTTCTTT.